The sequence of this TCR beta chain was determined in a study of CD8 T cells in Susac syndrome. TCR beta sequences were obtained from blood CD8+ and CD4+ T cells. The authors negatively isolated CD8+ and CD4+ T cells and FACS-enriched TEMRA cells. Looked up from germline, CDR1 is PRHDT and CDR2 is FYEKMQ (reference sequence). The CDR3 runs to 15 residues. Trimming removed 5 bases from V and 0 bases from J, with 14 bases in between. Random hexamers were used to reverse transcribe roughly 0.5 to 1 ug of RNA. Multiplex immunoSEQ PCR targeted 54 Vbeta and 13 Jbeta TCR beta segments. TCRdb analysed the immunoSEQ multiplex PCR reads with MiXCR anew, one entry per CDR3 protein. The sample contains more than 200,000 distinct CDR3 sequences, about 94% of which appear only once.

Input material: CD4+ T cells from PBMCs. This chain connects TRBV13 to TRBJ2-7; the D call may be TRBD1 or TRBD2 (5 bases each). The TCR comes from a human donor with multiple sclerosis. The CDR3 coding sequence is TGTGCCAGCAGCAATAGCCGGGACGGCTCCTACGAGCAGTACTTC. As protein: CASSNSRDGSYEQYF.